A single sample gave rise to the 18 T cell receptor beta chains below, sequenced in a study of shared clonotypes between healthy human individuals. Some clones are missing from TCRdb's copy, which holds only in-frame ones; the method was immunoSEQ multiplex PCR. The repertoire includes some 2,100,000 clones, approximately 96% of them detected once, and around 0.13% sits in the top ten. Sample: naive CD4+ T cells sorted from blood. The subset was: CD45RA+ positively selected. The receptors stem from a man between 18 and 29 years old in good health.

The CDR3 here is CASSDGPRETQYF. The CDR3 DNA sequence: TGTGCCAGCAGCGACGGCCCTCGCGAGACCCAGTACTTC. V is TRBV11-2 and J is TRBJ2-5; D uncertain. The CDR3 length is 13 residues. CDR1 and CDR2 from the germline V gene are SGHAT and FQNNGV. V dropped 5 bases and J dropped 5 bases, with 12 bases sitting between them.

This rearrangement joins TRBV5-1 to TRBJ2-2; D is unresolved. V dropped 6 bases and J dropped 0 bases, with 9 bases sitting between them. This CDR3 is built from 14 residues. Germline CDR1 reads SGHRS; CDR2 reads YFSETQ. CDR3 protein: CASKQLPNTGELFF. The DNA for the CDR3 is TGCGCCAGCAAACAGTTACCGAACACCGGGGAGCTGTTTTTT.

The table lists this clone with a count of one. The CDR3 nucleotides are TGCGCCAGCAGCTTGGCTAGCGGGTTAAATGAGCAGTTCTTC. Translating it yields CASSLASGLNEQFF. The chain combines TRBV5-1 with TRBJ2-1; 8 nucleotides align to TRBD2. Germline-derived CDR1 and CDR2 are SGHRS and YFSETQ. CDR3 size: 14 residues. The V and J ends lost 0 bases and 7 bases, in that order; junction bases with no gene match: 3.

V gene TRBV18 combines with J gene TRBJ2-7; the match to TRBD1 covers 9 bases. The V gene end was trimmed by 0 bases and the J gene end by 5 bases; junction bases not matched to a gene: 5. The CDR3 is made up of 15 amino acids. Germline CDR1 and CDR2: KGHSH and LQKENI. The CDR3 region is CASSPPGTGYDEQYF. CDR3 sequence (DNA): TGTGCCAGCTCACCACCGGGGACAGGGTATGACGAGCAGTACTTC. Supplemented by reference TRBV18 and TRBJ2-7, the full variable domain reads NAGVMQNPRHLVRRRGQEARLRCSPMKGHSHVYWYRQLPEEGLKFMVYLQKENIIDESGMPKERFSAEFPKEGPSILRIQQVVRGDSAAYFCASSPPGTGYDEQYFGPGTRLTVT.

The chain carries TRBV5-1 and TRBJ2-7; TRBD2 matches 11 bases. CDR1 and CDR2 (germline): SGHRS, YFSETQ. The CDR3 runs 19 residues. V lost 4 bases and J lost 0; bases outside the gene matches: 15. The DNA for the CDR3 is TGCGCCAGCAGCCCATGGGGGTCTAGCGGGGGGCCGAGCTCCTACGAGCAGTACTTC. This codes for CASSPWGSSGGPSSYEQYF.

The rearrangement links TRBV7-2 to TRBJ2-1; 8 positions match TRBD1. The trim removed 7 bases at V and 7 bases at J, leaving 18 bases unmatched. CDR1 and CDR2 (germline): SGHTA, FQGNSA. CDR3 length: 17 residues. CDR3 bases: TGTGCCAGCACCGTAGGAGGCTACAGGGGGTTTGGGAATGAGCAGTTCTTC. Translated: CASTVGGYRGFGNEQFF.

DNA for the CDR3: TGTGCCAGCAGCTTTGGGGGCGGGAGATCGGACACTGAAGCTTTCTTT. Translation: CASSFGGGRSDTEAFF. This chain uses TRBV12-1 with TRBJ1-1. TRBV12-1 is annotated as a pseudogene. The CDR3 loop spans 16 amino acids.

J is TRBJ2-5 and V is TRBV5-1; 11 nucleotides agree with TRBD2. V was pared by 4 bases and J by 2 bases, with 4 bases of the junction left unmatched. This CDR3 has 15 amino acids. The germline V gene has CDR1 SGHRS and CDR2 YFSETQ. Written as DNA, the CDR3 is TGCGCCAGCAGCCACGGGACTAGCGGACAAGAGACCCAGTACTTC. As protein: CASSHGTSGQETQYF.

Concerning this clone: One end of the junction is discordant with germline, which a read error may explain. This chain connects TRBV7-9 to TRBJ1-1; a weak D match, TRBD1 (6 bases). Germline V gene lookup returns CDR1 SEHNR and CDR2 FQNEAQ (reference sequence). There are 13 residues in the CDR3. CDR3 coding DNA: TGTGCCAGCAGCTTACTACGGGACACCGAAGCTTTCTTT. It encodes CASSLLRDTEAFF.

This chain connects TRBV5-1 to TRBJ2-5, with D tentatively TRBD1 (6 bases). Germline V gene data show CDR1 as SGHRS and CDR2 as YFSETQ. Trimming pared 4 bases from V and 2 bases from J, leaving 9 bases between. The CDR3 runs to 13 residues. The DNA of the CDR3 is TGCGCCAGCAGCATAGGACAGCAAGAGACCCAGTACTTC. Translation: CASSIGQQETQYF. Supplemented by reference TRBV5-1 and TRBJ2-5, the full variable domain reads KAGVTQTPRYLIKTRGQQVTLSCSPISGHRSVSWYQQTPGQGLQFLFEYFSETQRNKGNFPGRFSGRQFSNSRSEMNVSTLELGDSALYLCASSIGQQETQYFGPGTRLLVL.

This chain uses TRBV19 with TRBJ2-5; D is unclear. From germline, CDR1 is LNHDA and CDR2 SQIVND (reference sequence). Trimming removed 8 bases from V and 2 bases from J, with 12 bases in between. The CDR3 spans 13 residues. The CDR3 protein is CASGSRLQETQYF. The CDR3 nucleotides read TGTGCCAGTGGGTCCCGCCTACAAGAGACCCAGTACTTC.

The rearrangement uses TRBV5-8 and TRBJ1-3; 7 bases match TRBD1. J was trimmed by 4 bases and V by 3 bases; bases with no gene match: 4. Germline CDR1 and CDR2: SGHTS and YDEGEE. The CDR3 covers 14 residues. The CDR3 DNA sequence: TGTGCCAGCAGCTCCGGACAGGTAGGAAACACCATATATTTT. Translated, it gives CASSSGQVGNTIYF.

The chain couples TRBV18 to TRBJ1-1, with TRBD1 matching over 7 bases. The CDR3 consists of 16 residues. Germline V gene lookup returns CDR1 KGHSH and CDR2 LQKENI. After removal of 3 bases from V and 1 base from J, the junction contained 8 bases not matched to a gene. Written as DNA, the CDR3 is TGTGCCAGCTCACCGACAAACAGGGGAGGGAACACTGAAGCTTTCTTT. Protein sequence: CASSPTNRGGNTEAFF.

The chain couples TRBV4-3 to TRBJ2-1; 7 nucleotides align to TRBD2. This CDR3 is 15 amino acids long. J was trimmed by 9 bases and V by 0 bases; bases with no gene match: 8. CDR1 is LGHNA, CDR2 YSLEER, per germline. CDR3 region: CASSQEGGTTAEQFF. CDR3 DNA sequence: TGCGCCAGCAGCCAAGAGGGGGGGACTACCGCTGAGCAGTTCTTC.

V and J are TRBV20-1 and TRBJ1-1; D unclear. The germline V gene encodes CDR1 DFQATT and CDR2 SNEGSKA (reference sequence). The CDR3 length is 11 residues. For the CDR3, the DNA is TGCAGCTCTATAGAGATCGCTGAAGCTTTCTTT. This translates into CSSIEIAEAFF.

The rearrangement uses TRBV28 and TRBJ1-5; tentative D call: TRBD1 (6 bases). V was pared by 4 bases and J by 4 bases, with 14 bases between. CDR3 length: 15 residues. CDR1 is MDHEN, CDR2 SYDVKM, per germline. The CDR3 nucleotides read TGTGCCAGCAGTTGGGCTAGGACAGATAATCAGCCCCAGCATTTT. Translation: CASSWARTDNQPQHF.

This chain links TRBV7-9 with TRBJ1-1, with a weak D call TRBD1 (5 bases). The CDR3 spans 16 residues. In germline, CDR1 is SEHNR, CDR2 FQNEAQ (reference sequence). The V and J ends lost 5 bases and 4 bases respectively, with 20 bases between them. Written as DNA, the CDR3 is TGTGCCAGCAGCCTAACCCCGAGGGACCTCGGCACTGAAGCTTTCTTT. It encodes CASSLTPRDLGTEAFF.

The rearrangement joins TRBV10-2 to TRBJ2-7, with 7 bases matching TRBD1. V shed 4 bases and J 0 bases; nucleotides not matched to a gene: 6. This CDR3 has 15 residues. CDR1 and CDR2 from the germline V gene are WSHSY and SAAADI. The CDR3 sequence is CASSALGQSSYEQYF. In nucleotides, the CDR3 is TGCGCCAGCAGTGCCCTGGGACAGAGCTCCTACGAGCAGTACTTC.